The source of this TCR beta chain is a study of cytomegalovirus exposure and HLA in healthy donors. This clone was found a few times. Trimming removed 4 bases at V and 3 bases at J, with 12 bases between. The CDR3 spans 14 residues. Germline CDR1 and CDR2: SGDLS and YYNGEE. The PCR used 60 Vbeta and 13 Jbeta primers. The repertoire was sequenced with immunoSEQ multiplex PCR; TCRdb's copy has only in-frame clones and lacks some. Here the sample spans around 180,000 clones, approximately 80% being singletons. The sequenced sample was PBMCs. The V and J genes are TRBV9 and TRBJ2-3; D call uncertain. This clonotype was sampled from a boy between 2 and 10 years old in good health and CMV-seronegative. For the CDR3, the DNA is TGTGCCAGCAGCTCCGCGGCGGTGACAGATACGCAGTATTTT. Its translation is CASSSAAVTDTQYF.